Described below is a single T cell receptor beta chain sequence and its context. The method was immunoSEQ multiplex PCR; TCRdb's version includes in-frame clones alone and lacks a portion of them. The sample lists over 50,000 clones, 80% to 90% seen once, with roughly 2.2% in the top ten. Unstimulated regulatory T cells (CD4+CD25+CD127-), CD4+CD25- non-regulatory cells, CD4 and CD8 cells were FACS-sorted from thawed PBMCs. The data belong to a study of Tregs in tolerant kidney transplant recipients. Whole-study context: The nonmyeloablative bone marrow transplants came from related graft donors, with transient mixed chimerism.

The source was Tregs from blood, collected before the transplant. This TCR came from a human donor who received a combined kidney and bone marrow transplant.

CDR3 sequence: CSARRENTIYF. In DNA, the CDR3 is TGCAGCGCTCGACGAGAAAACACCATATATTTT. J is TRBJ1-3 and V is TRBV29-1; the D is unclear. Germline V gene data show CDR1 as SQVTM and CDR2 as ANQGSEA. This CDR3 is 11 amino acids long. The V end was cut by 7 bases, the J end by 6 bases, with 10 bases between.